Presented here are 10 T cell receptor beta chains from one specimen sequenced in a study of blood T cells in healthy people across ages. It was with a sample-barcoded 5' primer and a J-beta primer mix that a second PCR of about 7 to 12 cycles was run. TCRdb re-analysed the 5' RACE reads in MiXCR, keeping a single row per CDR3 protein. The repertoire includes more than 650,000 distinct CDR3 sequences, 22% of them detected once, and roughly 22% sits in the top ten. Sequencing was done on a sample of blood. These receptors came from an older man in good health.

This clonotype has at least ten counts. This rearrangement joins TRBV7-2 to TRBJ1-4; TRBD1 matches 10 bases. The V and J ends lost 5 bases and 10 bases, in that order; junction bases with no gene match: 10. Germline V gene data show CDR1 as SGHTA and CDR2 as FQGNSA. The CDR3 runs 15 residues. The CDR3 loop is CASSPRDRGFVKLFF. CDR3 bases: TGTGCCAGCAGCCCACGGGACAGGGGTTTCGTAAAACTGTTTTTT.

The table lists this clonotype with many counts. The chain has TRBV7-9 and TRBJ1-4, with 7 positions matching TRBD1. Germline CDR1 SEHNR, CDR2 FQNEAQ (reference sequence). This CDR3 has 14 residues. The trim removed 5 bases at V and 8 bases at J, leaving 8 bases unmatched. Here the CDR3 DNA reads TGTGCCAGCAGCCCTAATACAGGGGTCGAAAAACTGTTTTTT. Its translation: CASSPNTGVEKLFF.

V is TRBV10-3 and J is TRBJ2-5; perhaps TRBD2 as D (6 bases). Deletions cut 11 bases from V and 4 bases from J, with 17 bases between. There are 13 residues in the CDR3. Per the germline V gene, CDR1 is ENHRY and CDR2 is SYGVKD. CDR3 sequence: CAVKSGTGETQYF. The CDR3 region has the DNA TGTGCCGTCAAATCCGGGACTGGAGAGACCCAGTACTTC.

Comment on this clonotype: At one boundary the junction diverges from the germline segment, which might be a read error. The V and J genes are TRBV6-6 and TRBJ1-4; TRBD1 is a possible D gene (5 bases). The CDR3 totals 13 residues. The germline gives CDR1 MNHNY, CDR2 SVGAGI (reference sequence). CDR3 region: CANSYQGNEKLFF. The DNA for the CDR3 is TGTGCCAACAGTTACCAGGGAAACGAAAAACTGTTTTTT.

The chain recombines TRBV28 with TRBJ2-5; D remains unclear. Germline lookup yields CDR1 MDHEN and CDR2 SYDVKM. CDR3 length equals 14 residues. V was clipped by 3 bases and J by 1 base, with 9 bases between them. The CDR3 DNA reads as TGTGCCAGCAGTTTGACGGCGATCCAAGAGACCCAGTACTTC. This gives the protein CASSLTAIQETQYF. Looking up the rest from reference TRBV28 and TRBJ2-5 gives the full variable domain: DVKVTQSSRYLVKRTGEKVFLECVQDMDHENMFWYRQDPGLGLRLIYFSYDVKMKEKGDIPEGYSVSREKKERFSLILESASTNQTSMYLCASSLTAIQETQYFGPGTRLLVL.

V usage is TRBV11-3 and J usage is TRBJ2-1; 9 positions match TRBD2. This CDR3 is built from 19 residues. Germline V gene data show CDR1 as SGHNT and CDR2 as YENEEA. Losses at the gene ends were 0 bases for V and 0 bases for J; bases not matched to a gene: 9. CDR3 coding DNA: TGTGCCAGCAGCTTAGATGCCCGACTAGCGGCTAGCTCCTACAATGAGCAGTTCTTC. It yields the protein CASSLDARLAASSYNEQFF.

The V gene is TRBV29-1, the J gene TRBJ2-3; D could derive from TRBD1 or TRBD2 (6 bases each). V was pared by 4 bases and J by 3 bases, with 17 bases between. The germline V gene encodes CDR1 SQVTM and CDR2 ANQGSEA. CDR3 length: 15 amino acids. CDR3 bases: TGCAGCGTTGCGTTGGGGGGCGCTAGTACAGATACGCAGTATTTT. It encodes CSVALGGASTDTQYF.

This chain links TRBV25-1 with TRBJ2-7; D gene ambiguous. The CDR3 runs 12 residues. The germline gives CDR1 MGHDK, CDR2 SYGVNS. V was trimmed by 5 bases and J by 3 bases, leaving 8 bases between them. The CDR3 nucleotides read TGTGCCAGCAGTCAACAGAGCTACGAGCAGTACTTC. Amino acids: CASSQQSYEQYF.

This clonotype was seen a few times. In nucleotides, the CDR3 is TGTGCCAGCAGTGAGGGGACGGGGGCCTACAATGAGCAGTTCTTC. Residues: CASSEGTGAYNEQFF. This chain joins TRBV2 and TRBJ2-1; TRBD2 is a possible D gene (6 bases). The CDR3 covers 15 residues. The V end was cut by 3 bases, the J end by 2 bases, with 11 bases between. Germline assignment: CDR1 SNHLY and CDR2 FYNNEI.

The CDR3 here is CSARLGGELFEQFF. The CDR3 DNA follows: TGCAGTGCTAGGTTAGGCGGGGAATTATTTGAGCAGTTCTTC. This sequence joins TRBV20-1 and TRBJ2-1, with a tentative D call TRBD2 (6 bases). Trimming removed 3 bases from V and 9 bases from J, with 18 bases in between. The CDR3 contains 14 residues. Germline V CDR1 and CDR2: DFQATT, SNEGSKA (reference sequence).